These 12 T cell receptor beta chains came from one sample sequenced in a study of cytomegalovirus exposure and HLA in healthy donors. PCR primers comprised 60 Vbeta and 13 Jbeta primers. Only in-frame clones appear in the TCRdb table, and some are missing; sequencing was by immunoSEQ multiplex PCR. This table has about 72,000 clones, roughly 78% appearing once. Source material: PBMCs. Source of these receptors: a man aged 18 to 35 in good health and CMV-seronegative.

This clone was detected once. In DNA form, the CDR3 reads TGTGCCAGCAGCCAGACTAGCGCGGTATACAATGAGCAGTTCTTC. It codes for CASSQTSAVYNEQFF. The rearrangement joins TRBV4-2 to TRBJ2-1; 8 positions agree with TRBD2. Trimming at V came to 3 bases and at J to 4 bases, leaving 5 bases not matched to a gene. The germline CDR1 and CDR2 sequences are LGHNA and YNFKEQ. This CDR3 has 15 amino acids.

This chain connects TRBV7-9 to TRBJ1-3; no clear D. CDR1 and CDR2 from the germline V gene are SEHNR and FQNEAQ (reference sequence). Trimming took off 1 base at V and 4 bases at J, with 8 bases between the two ends. The CDR3 is 14 amino acids. The CDR3 sequence: CASSLGDRGNTIYF. CDR3 in DNA: TGTGCCAGCAGCTTAGGTGATCGGGGAAACACCATATATTTT.

V is TRBV11-3 and J is TRBJ2-7; TRBD1 matches at 7 bases. The CDR3 totals 14 residues. J lost 0 bases, V lost 4 bases, and 3 bases had no gene match. Germline V gene lookup returns CDR1 SGHNT and CDR2 YENEEA. The CDR3 reads CASSSGTASYEQYF. DNA of the CDR3: TGTGCCAGCAGCTCCGGGACAGCCTCCTACGAGCAGTACTTC.

The V call is TRBV6-1, the J call TRBJ2-3; 10 nucleotides align to TRBD1. The CDR3 sequence is 16 residues long. Germline V gene lookup returns CDR1 MNHNS and CDR2 SASEGT. V shed 4 bases, J shed 4 bases, and the junction held 8 bases outside the gene matches. This chain's CDR3 is CASSVDRDRGADTQYF. The DNA of the CDR3 is TGTGCCAGCAGTGTCGACCGGGACAGGGGCGCAGATACGCAGTATTTT.

Concerning this clone: Other DNA variants within this sample encode the same CDR3. The chain couples TRBV6-5 to TRBJ1-5; D is possibly TRBD1 (6 bases). This CDR3 is built from 13 residues. The ends were cut back, 3 bases at V and 7 bases at J, with 10 bases in the middle. Per the germline V gene, CDR1 is MNHEY and CDR2 is SVGAGI. As DNA, the CDR3 is TGTGCCAGCAGTTATGGGGGCGCGCAGCCCCAGCATTTT. Its protein is CASSYGGAQPQHF.

V is TRBV6-6 and J is TRBJ1-2; 7 nucleotides align to TRBD1. Germline V gene sequence: CDR1 MNHNY, CDR2 SVGAGI (reference sequence). The CDR3 consists of 15 residues. V lost 4 bases and J lost 2; bases outside the gene matches: 7. CDR3 DNA: TGTGCCAGCAGTTCTTACTCGGGACAGAACTATGGCTACACCTTC. Its protein product is CASSSYSGQNYGYTF.

The gene calls are TRBV7-6 and TRBJ2-7; D gene ambiguous. CDR1 and CDR2 (germline): SGHVS, FNYEAQ. V was cut by 1 base and J by 3 bases, with 7 bases left in between. The CDR3 contains 13 residues. The CDR3 coding sequence is TGTGCCAGCAGCTTAGACCACAACTACGAGCAGTACTTC. This encodes CASSLDHNYEQYF.

V and J are TRBV7-3 and TRBJ2-3; D call uncertain. Germline CDR1 is SGHTA and CDR2 is FQGTGA. V gave up 5 bases and J gave up 2 bases, with 11 bases separating them. CDR3 size: 14 residues. The CDR3 protein is CASSKSEATDTQYF. The CDR3 coding sequence is TGTGCCAGCAGCAAGAGCGAGGCCACAGATACGCAGTATTTT.

The gene calls are TRBV27 and TRBJ1-4; no firm D call. CDR3 size: 12 residues. CDR1 and CDR2 (germline): MNHEY, SMNVEV (reference sequence). Trimming removed 8 bases from V and 12 bases from J, with 16 bases in between. In nucleotides, the CDR3 is TGTGCCAGCGCCCCGCGCGGGTCGGAACTGTTTTTT. Translating gives CASAPRGSELFF.

The gene calls are TRBV7-2 and TRBJ1-2; a possible D gene is TRBD1 (6 bases). Between the trimmed V and J ends, which lost 2 bases and 3 bases, there was a span of 13 bases. The CDR3 consists of 15 residues. In germline, CDR1 is SGHTA, CDR2 FQGNSA. For the CDR3, the DNA is TGTGCCAGCAGCTTACGTGTAGGGGGACACTATGGCTACACCTTC. Amino acid sequence: CASSLRVGGHYGYTF.

A few counts support this clone. The gene calls are TRBV6-5 and TRBJ2-1; tentatively, D is TRBD2 (5 bases). The CDR3 loop spans 12 amino acids. The germline V gene has CDR1 MNHEY and CDR2 SVGAGI. Trimming cost V 6 bases and J 11 bases, with 14 bases left between them. CDR3 nucleotide sequence: TGTGCCAGCAGGTCCTTCCGGGATCAGCAGTTCTTC. Its protein is CASRSFRDQQFF.

V and J are TRBV19 and TRBJ1-4; tentatively, D is TRBD1 (5 bases). The CDR3 consists of 15 residues. Germline loops: CDR1 LNHDA, CDR2 SQIVND (reference sequence). Between the trimmed V and J ends, which lost 5 bases and 3 bases, there was a span of 13 bases. The CDR3 sequence: CASSFSGGANEKLFF. The DNA for the CDR3 is TGTGCCAGTAGTTTCTCGGGGGGGGCTAATGAAAAACTGTTTTTT.